These T cell receptor beta chains were read from a single sample in a study of blood T cell repertoires in COVID-19. Here immunoSEQ multiplex PCR was the method, and the copy in TCRdb shows in-frame clones only, minus some. The sample yields about 64,000 clones, under 80% seen once. Sequencing was done on a sample of peripheral blood. These receptors all stem from a human donor in a cohort sampled during active COVID-19. Each CDR3 is given with its conserved first and last residue. D genes are given only for firm matches. Some rows have no size entry. The others give once, few or many, or a class for an expanded clone.

TRBJ2-3	TRBD2	TRBV3-1/TRBV3-2	NA	TGTGCCAGCAGCCAGCCGGGGGGAGATACGCAGTATTTT	CASSQPGGDTQYF
TRBJ1-4	NA	TRBV4-2	NA	TGTGCCAGCAGCTCAAGCGGAGGATTCATTGAAAAACTGTTTTTT	CASSSSGGFIEKLFF
TRBJ2-3	NA	TRBV19	once	TGTGCCACTAGGACAGAGGGCACAGATACGCAGTATTTT	CATRTEGTDTQYF
TRBJ2-5	TRBD2	TRBV9	once	TGTGCCAGCAGCGTTAGCGGGGGGAACCAAGAGACCCAGTACTTC	CASSVSGGNQETQYF
TRBJ1-5	NA	TRBV7-8	NA	TGTGCCAGCAGCTTAAGCGGCAGCTTGTACAATCAGCCCCAGCATTTT	CASSLSGSLYNQPQHF
TRBJ1-5	TRBD1	TRBV12-3/TRBV12-4	NA	TGTGCCAGCAGCAGGGGGCATGGTCAGCCCCAGCATTTT	CASSRGHGQPQHF
TRBJ2-2	TRBD2	TRBV7-2	NA	TGTGCCAGCAGCTTAGCGCTGGGGGGGGATATAGGGGAGCTGTTTTTT	CASSLALGGDIGELFF
TRBJ2-1	NA	TRBV18	NA	TGTGCCAGCTCACCTACTAGCAATGAGCAGTTCTTC	CASSPTSNEQFF
TRBJ1-2	NA	TRBV14	few	TGTGCCAGCAGCCAAAGGGCAGGGGCCCATGGCTACACCTTC	CASSQRAGAHGYTF
TRBJ1-2	TRBD1	TRBV27	NA	TGTGCCAGCGGGACAGGCCTCTATGGCTACACCTTC	CASGTGLYGYTF
TRBJ2-5	TRBD1	TRBV30	NA	TGTGCCCACGGGACAGGGTGGCAAGAGACCCAGTACTTC	CAHGTGWQETQYF
TRBJ1-2	NA	TRBV7-2	NA	TGTGCCAGCAGCTTAGCCCGCGGCAGGGAACTCGGGGGCTACACCTTC	CASSLARGRELGGYTF
TRBJ2-5	NA	TRBV3-1/TRBV3-2	NA	TGTGCCAGCAGCCGCCGGACTAAGTCAGAGACCCAGTACTTC	CASSRRTKSETQYF
TRBJ2-5	NA	TRBV2	NA	TGTGCCAGCAGCAGGGAACCAGAGACCCAGTACTTC	CASSREPETQYF
TRBJ1-2	NA	TRBV7-9	NA	TGTGCCAGCAGCTTAGAAGGGGGTGGCTACACCTTC	CASSLEGGGYTF
TRBJ2-1	TRBD1	TRBV28	NA	TGTGCCAGCAGTCTGGGACAGCACAATGAGCAGTTCTTC	CASSLGQHNEQFF
TRBJ1-2	TRBD1	TRBV4-3	many	TGCGCCAGCAGCTTAACCCGGACAGGCGGGGACTACACCTTC	CASSLTRTGGDYTF
TRBJ1-2	NA	TRBV19	NA	TGTGCCAGTAGTATGTTAGGAGGCGGCTACACCTTC	CASSMLGGGYTF
TRBJ2-6	TRBD1	TRBV3-1/TRBV3-2	NA	TGTGCCAGCAGCCATAAACTTGGACAGGGGGGCTCTGGGGCCAACGTCCTGACTTTC	CASSHKLGQGGSGANVLTF
TRBJ2-6	NA	TRBV21-1	NA	TGTGCCGCCATTTCAGAGACAGGGACGAGCTCTGGGGCCAACGTCCTGACTTTC	CAAISETGTSSGANVLTF
TRBJ2-1	TRBD2	TRBV19	few	TGTGCCAGTAGTATAGCTGAGCGGGGGGCCCAAATGTTCTTC	CASSIAERGAQMFF
TRBJ2-3	TRBD1	TRBV12-3/TRBV12-4	NA	TGTGCCAGCAGTCCGGGGACAGGGGGTACGCAGTATTTT	CASSPGTGGTQYF
TRBJ2-6	NA	TRBV28	NA	TGTGCCAGCATTCAGCTGGGACTCGGCGCGAGGGGCTCTGGGGCCAACGTCCTGACTTTC	CASIQLGLGARGSGANVLTF
TRBJ1-3	NA	TRBV7-9	NA	TGTGCCAGCAGCTTAGCCGGTCCGTTGGCTGGAAACACCATATATTTT	CASSLAGPLAGNTIYF
TRBJ2-7	NA	TRBV4-1	NA	TGCGCCAGCAGCCAAGATTCTGGTGGCACCCCCTACGAGCAGTACTTC	CASSQDSGGTPYEQYF
TRBJ1-2	NA	TRBV3-1/TRBV3-2	NA	TGTGCCAGCAGCCTGCGGACGGACACCGATGGCTACACCTTC	CASSLRTDTDGYTF
TRBJ1-5	TRBD1	TRBV5-8	once	TGTGCCAGCAGTTGGAACGACAGGGTGAGCAATCAGCCCCAGCATTTT	CASSWNDRVSNQPQHF
TRBJ1-2	TRBD1	TRBV28	NA	TGTGCCAGCAGTTTAACAGGGGGTGTCTATGGCTACACCTTC	CASSLTGGVYGYTF
TRBJ1-2	NA	TRBV27	NA	TGTGCCAGCAGTTCACAGGGTTTCTATGGCTACACCTTC	CASSSQGFYGYTF
TRBJ1-3	NA	TRBV6-5	NA	TGTGCCAGCAGTCCAACAGCCTCTGGAAACACCATATATTTT	CASSPTASGNTIYF
TRBJ2-2	TRBD2	TRBV7-6	NA	TGTGCCAGCAGCTTAGGGCGGGGGGCCGACAGCGGGGAGCTGTTTTTT	CASSLGRGADSGELFF
TRBJ1-2	TRBD1	TRBV5-1	NA	TGCGCCAGCAGCTCCAACGGACAGGGGGCATGGGGCTACACCTTC	CASSSNGQGAWGYTF
TRBJ2-1	NA	TRBV19	NA	TGTGCCACCCAGGACAGCGGCTCCTACAATGAGCAGTTCTTC	CATQDSGSYNEQFF
TRBJ1-2	TRBD1	TRBV7-9	NA	TGTGCCAGCAGCCCGGGGGGGGGACAGGGCCCCTATGGCTACACCTTC	CASSPGGGQGPYGYTF
TRBJ2-2	NA	TRBV19	once	TGTGCCAGTAGTATGGGGGCCGACACCGGGGAGCTGTTTTTT	CASSMGADTGELFF
TRBJ2-1	TRBD2	TRBV13	once	TGTGCCAGCAGCCAACGGTTAGTTTGGGGGGGAGGTGAGCAGTTCTTC	CASSQRLVWGGGEQFF
TRBJ1-3	NA	TRBV5-6	NA	TGTGCCAGCAGCAAAGGGAGTTTGTCAGGAAACACCATATATTTT	CASSKGSLSGNTIYF
TRBJ1-1	TRBD1	TRBV2	few	TGTGCCAGCAGTCTACAGGGGACCACTGAAGCTTTCTTT	CASSLQGTTEAFF
TRBJ1-1	NA	TRBV5-5	NA	TGTGCCAGCAGCGTAGAGACACGTATCACTGAAGCTTTCTTT	CASSVETRITEAFF
TRBJ1-4	NA	TRBV7-8	NA	TGTGCCAGCAGCTTAGCGAGCAGGGAAAAACTGTTTTTT	CASSLASREKLFF
TRBJ1-2	NA	TRBV6-2/TRBV6-3	few	TGTGCCAGCAGTTACTCAGCAAACTATGGCTACACCTTC	CASSYSANYGYTF
TRBJ2-6	TRBD1	TRBV19	NA	TGTGCCAGTAGTAGGAATCCCACGACAGGGATAGGGTCTGGGGCCAACGTCCTGACTTTC	CASSRNPTTGIGSGANVLTF
TRBJ1-2	TRBD1	TRBV5-6	NA	TGTGCCAGCAGCGGTTACCGGGGACAGGGAAGGAGTCAGGGCTACACCTTC	CASSGYRGQGRSQGYTF
TRBJ1-1	TRBD1	TRBV9	once	TGTGCCAGCAGCGCCAGGGGGACTGAAGCTTTCTTT	CASSARGTEAFF
TRBJ1-1	TRBD1	TRBV19	NA	TGTGCCACCCTCCGCCGTCCCGGGACAGCGAACACTGAAGCTTTCTTT	CATLRRPGTANTEAFF
TRBJ1-1	NA	TRBV7-9	NA	TGTGCCGGGGCGTTGAACACTGAAGCTTTCTTT	CAGALNTEAFF
TRBJ2-4	TRBD2	TRBV5-6	NA	TGTGCCAGCAGCCTCGGGACTAGCGGGGTCACTCAGTACTTC	CASSLGTSGVTQYF
TRBJ2-7	NA	TRBV20-1	NA	TGCAGTGCTAGTAGGGGCGGGGACGAGCAGTACTTC	CSASRGGDEQYF
TRBJ2-2	TRBD1	TRBV7-8	NA	TGTGCCAGCAGCTTACTCGGACAGGGCGTGAACACCGGGGAGCTGTTTTTT	CASSLLGQGVNTGELFF
TRBJ2-5	TRBD2	TRBV4-1	NA	TGCGCCAGCAGCCGACCAGGGACTAGCGGGGGGGCCGGCCAGGAGACCCAGTACTTC	CASSRPGTSGGAGQETQYF
TRBJ2-4	NA	TRBV6-1	NA	TGTGCCAGCGGACACGAACGGGTAACCAAAAACATTCAGTACTTC	CASGHERVTKNIQYF
TRBJ1-1	TRBD1	TRBV20-1	NA	TGCAGTGCTAGTCGAACGACCAGGGGGCTCCCTGAAGCTTTCTTT	CSASRTTRGLPEAFF
TRBJ2-1	TRBD2	TRBV9	NA	TGTGCCAGCAGCGTAGTCCCGGGGGGACGAAATGAGCAGTTCTTC	CASSVVPGGRNEQFF
TRBJ2-3	TRBD2	TRBV13	NA	TGTGCCAGCAGCTTAGGCGTTAGGGCGGGGGGGCCCCCAGATACGCAGTATTTT	CASSLGVRAGGPPDTQYF